These 11 T cell receptor beta chains were all obtained from the same sample, sequenced in a study of control samples from healthy donors and cancer patients. Generated by immunoSEQ multiplex PCR, the TCRdb table keeps only in-frame clones and is missing some. Seen here are 75,000 to 80,000 clones, around 86% observed once, and the top ten hold 8% to 10%. The sample was PBMCs. The receptors derive from a woman aged 45-65 years with colorectal cancer.

This clone was detected only once. The rearrangement uses TRBV28 and TRBJ1-3; D gene ambiguous. V was pared by 2 bases and J by 0 bases, with 8 bases between. Per the germline V gene, CDR1 is MDHEN and CDR2 is SYDVKM. The CDR3 length is 15 residues. Here the CDR3 reads CASSLGRASGNTIYF. Written as DNA, the CDR3 is TGTGCCAGCAGTTTAGGGAGGGCCTCTGGAAACACCATATATTTT.

This chain uses TRBV19 with TRBJ1-5, with D unclear. The CDR3 extends over 18 amino acids. Trimming took off 0 bases at V and 0 bases at J, with 15 bases between the two ends. CDR1 is LNHDA, CDR2 SQIVND, per germline (reference sequence). CDR3 sequence (DNA): TGTGCCAGTAGTATAGATGGTTTCAGCACTTATAGCAATCAGCCCCAGCATTTT. Protein sequence: CASSIDGFSTYSNQPQHF.

The V and J genes are TRBV19 and TRBJ2-1; tentatively, D is TRBD2 (6 bases). Per germline, CDR1 LNHDA and CDR2 SQIVND (reference sequence). This CDR3 region has 14 residues. The V end lost 4 bases, the J end lost 7 bases, and 14 bases lay between the germline ends. The CDR3 nucleotides are TGTGCCAGTAGTAGGGGGGTAGAAACAAATGAGCAGTTCTTC. Its translation is CASSRGVETNEQFF. The full variable domain, rest sourced from reference TRBV19 and TRBJ2-1, is DGGITQSPKYLFRKEGQNVTLSCEQNLNHDAMYWYRQDPGQGLRLIYYSQIVNDFQKGDIAEGYSVSREKKESFPLTVTSAQKNPTAFYLCASSRGVETNEQFFGPGTRLTVL.

The chain joins TRBV19 to TRBJ1-4, with 8 bases matching TRBD1. This CDR3 region has 15 residues. Germline CDR1 and CDR2: LNHDA and SQIVND (reference sequence). The trim removed 8 bases at V and 3 bases at J, leaving 8 bases unmatched. This chain's CDR3 is CASQGAELANEKLFF. The DNA for the CDR3 is TGTGCCAGTCAGGGGGCAGAATTGGCTAATGAAAAACTGTTTTTT.

This chain connects TRBV9 to TRBJ2-2; no definite D call. Germline CDR1 is SGDLS and CDR2 is YYNGEE. CDR3 length: 12 residues. The V and J ends lost 3 bases and 6 bases respectively, with 6 bases between them. The CDR3 DNA sequence: TGTGCCAGCAGCGCCCCATCCGGGGAGCTGTTTTTT. It encodes CASSAPSGELFF. The variable domain in full, completed from reference TRBV9 and TRBJ2-2, reads DSGVTQTPKHLITATGQRVTLRCSPRSGDLSVYWYQQSLDQGLQFLIQYYNGEERAKGNILERFSAQQFPDLHSELNLSSLELGDSALYFCASSAPSGELFFGEGSRLTVL.

The count of this clone is one. This chain uses TRBV10-2 with TRBJ1-1, with D hard to call. The CDR3 runs to 13 residues. V was shortened by 3 bases and J by 3 bases, with 8 bases between the two germline ends. Per the germline V gene, CDR1 is WSHSY and CDR2 is SAAADI. The CDR3 is CASSEFVDTEAFF. The CDR3 nucleotides are TGCGCCAGCAGTGAATTTGTAGACACTGAAGCTTTCTTT.

The chain is built from TRBV7-3 and TRBJ1-1, with D tentatively TRBD1 (5 bases). V gave up 1 base and J gave up 4 bases, with 10 bases separating them. The CDR3 has 14 amino acids. The germline V gene has CDR1 SGHTA and CDR2 FQGTGA. The CDR3 DNA reads as TGTGCCAGCAGCTTAAGTGGGGCCAGCACTGAAGCTTTCTTT. Translating gives CASSLSGASTEAFF.

The chain is built from TRBV28 and TRBJ2-5; 7 nucleotides line up with TRBD1. Trimming removed 6 bases from V and 2 bases from J; junction bases left unmatched: 3. Germline CDR1 MDHEN, CDR2 SYDVKM. The length of the CDR3 is 13 residues. The CDR3 protein is CASRKGQQETQYF. The CDR3 region has the DNA TGTGCCAGCAGGAAGGGACAGCAAGAGACCCAGTACTTC.

The chain links TRBV4-2 to TRBJ2-2; the D is unclear. Trimming took off 0 bases at V and 6 bases at J, with 5 bases between the two ends. The CDR3 consists of 13 residues. Germline V gene lookup returns CDR1 LGHNA and CDR2 YNFKEQ. CDR3 DNA sequence: TGTGCCAGCAGCCAAGATAAGGCCGGGGAGCTGTTTTTT. It specifies CASSQDKAGELFF.

The rearrangement joins TRBV6-2 or TRBV6-3 to TRBJ1-5; TRBD1 is a possible D gene (6 bases). The CDR3 has 16 residues. Between the trimmed V and J ends, which lost 0 bases and 5 bases, there was a span of 14 bases. Germline V CDR1 and CDR2: MNHEY, SVGEGT. The CDR3 region is CASSYSFQGPDQPQHF. CDR3 bases: TGTGCCAGCAGTTACTCCTTCCAGGGGCCGGATCAGCCCCAGCATTTT.

The V gene is TRBV6-2 or TRBV6-3, the J gene TRBJ2-7; no definite D call. Germline CDR1 reads MNHEY; CDR2 reads SVGEGT. V lost 4 bases, J lost 3 bases, and 10 bases lay in between. CDR3 length equals 13 residues. The CDR3 is CASSSVPLYEQYV. The CDR3 nucleotides read TGTGCCAGCAGTTCTGTCCCCCTCTACGAGCAGTACGTC.